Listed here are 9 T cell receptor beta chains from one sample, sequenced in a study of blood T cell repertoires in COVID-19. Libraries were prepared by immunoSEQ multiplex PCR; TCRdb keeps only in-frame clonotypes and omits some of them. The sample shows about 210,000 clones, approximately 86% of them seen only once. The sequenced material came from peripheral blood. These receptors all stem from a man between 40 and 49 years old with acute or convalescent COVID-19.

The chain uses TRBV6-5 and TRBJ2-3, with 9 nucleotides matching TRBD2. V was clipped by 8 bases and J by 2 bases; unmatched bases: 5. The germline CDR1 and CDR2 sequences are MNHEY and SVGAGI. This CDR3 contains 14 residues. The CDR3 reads CASGGGGATDTQYF. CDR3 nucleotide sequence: TGTGCCAGCGGGGGCGGGGGGGCCACAGATACGCAGTATTTT.

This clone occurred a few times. In nucleotides, the CDR3 is TGTGCCAGCAGCCAAGAGCGGGTGCTAGCCAAAAACATTCAGTACTTC. It translates to CASSQERVLAKNIQYF. The V gene is TRBV3-1 (or the pseudogene TRBV3-2), the J gene TRBJ2-4; D perhaps matches TRBD2 (5 bases). The germline V and J ends were trimmed by 0 bases and 0 bases, with 9 bases remaining between them. CDR3 length equals 16 residues. CDR1 is LGHDT and CDR2 is YNNKEL in the germline V gene (reference sequence).

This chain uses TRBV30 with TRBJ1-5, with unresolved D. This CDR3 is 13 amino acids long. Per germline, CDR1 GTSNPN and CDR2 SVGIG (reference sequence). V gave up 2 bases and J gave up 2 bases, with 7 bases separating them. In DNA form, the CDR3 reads TGTGCCTGGAGTACTGTGGGCAATCAGCCCCAGCATTTT. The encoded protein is CAWSTVGNQPQHF.

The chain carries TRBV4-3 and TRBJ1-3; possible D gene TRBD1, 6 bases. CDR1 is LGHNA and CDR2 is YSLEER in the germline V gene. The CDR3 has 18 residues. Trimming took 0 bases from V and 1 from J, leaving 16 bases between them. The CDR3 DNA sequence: TGCGCCAGCAGCCAAGACCCCCCACACAGGGCGTCTGGAAACACCATATATTTT. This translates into CASSQDPPHRASGNTIYF.

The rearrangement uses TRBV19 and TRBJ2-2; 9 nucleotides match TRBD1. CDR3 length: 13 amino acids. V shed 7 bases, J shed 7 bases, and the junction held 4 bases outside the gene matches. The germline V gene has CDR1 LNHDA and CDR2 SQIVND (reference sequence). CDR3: CASTQGANGELFF. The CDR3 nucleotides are TGTGCCAGTACACAGGGGGCTAACGGGGAGCTGTTTTTT.

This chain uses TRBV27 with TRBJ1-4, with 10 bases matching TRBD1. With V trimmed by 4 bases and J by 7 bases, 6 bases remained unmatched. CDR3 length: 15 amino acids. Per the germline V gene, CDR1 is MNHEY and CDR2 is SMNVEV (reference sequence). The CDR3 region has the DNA TGTGCCAGCAGTTCCAGACAGGGGGCGCGTGAAAAACTGTTTTTT. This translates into CASSSRQGAREKLFF. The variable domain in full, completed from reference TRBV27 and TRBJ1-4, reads EAQVTQNPRYLITVTGKKLTVTCSQNMNHEYMSWYRQDPGLGLRQIYYSMNVEVTDKGDVPEGYKVSRKEKRNFPLILESPSPNQTSLYFCASSSRQGAREKLFFGSGTQLSVL.

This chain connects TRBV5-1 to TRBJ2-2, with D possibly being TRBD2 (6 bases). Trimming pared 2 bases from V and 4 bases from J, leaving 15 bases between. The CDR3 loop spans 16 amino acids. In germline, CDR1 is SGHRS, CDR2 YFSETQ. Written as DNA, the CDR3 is TGCGCCAGCAGCTTTCGGGAGAGTCCGGGCACCGGGGAGCTGTTTTTT. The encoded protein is CASSFRESPGTGELFF. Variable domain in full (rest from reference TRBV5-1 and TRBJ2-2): KAGVTQTPRYLIKTRGQQVTLSCSPISGHRSVSWYQQTPGQGLQFLFEYFSETQRNKGNFPGRFSGRQFSNSRSEMNVSTLELGDSALYLCASSFRESPGTGELFFGEGSRLTVL.

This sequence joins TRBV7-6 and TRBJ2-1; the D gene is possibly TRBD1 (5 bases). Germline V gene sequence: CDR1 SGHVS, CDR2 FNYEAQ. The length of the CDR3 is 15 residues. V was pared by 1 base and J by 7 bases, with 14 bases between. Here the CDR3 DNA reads TGTGCCAGCAGCTTAGGGGATGCAGGGTTTAATGAGCAGTTCTTC. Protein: CASSLGDAGFNEQFF. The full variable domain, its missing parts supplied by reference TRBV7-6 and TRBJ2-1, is GAGVSQSPRYKVTKRGQDVALRCDPISGHVSLYWYRQALGQGPEFLTYFNYEAQQDKSGLPNDRFSAERPEGSISTLTIQRTEQRDSAMYRCASSLGDAGFNEQFFGPGTRLTVL.

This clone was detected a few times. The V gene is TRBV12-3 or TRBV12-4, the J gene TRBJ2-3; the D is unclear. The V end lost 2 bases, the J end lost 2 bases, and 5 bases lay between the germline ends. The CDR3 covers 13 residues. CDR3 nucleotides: TGTGCCAGCAGTTTACGACACACAGATACGCAGTATTTT. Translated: CASSLRHTDTQYF.